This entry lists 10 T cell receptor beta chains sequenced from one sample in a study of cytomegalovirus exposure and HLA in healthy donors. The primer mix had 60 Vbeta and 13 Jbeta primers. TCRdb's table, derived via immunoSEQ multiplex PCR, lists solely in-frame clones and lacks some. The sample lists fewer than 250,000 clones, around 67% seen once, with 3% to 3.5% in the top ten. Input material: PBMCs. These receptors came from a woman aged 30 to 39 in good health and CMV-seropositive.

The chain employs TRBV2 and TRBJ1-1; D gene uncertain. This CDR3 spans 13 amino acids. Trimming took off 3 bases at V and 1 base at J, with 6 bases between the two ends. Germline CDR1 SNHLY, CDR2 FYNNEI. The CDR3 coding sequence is TGTGCCAGCAGTGACGGCGGGAACACTGAAGCTTTCTTT. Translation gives CASSDGGNTEAFF. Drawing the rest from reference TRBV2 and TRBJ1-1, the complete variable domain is EPEVTQTPSHQVTQMGQEVILRCVPISNHLYFYWYRQILGQKVEFLVSFYNNEISEKSEIFDDQFSVERPDGSNFTLKIRSTKLEDSAMYFCASSDGGNTEAFFGQGTRLTVV.

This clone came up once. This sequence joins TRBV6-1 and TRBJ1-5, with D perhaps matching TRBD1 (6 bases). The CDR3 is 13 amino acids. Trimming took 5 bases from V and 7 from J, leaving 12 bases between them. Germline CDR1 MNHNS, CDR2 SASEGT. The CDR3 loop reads CASSKLRGQPQHF. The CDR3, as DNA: TGTGCCAGCAGTAAACTCAGGGGCCAGCCCCAGCATTTT.

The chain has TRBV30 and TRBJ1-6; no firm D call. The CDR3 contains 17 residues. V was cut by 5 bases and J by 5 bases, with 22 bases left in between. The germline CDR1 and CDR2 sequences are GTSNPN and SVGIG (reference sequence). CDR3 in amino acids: CAWGLPEGAPHNSPLHF. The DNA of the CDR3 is TGTGCCTGGGGCCTCCCAGAGGGAGCGCCGCATAATTCACCCCTCCACTTT.

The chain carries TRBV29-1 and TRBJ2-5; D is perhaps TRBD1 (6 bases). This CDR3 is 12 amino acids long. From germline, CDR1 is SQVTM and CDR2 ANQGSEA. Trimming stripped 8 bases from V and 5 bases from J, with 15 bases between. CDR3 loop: CSSDRLKETQYF. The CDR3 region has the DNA TGCAGCTCAGACAGGCTGAAGGAGACCCAGTACTTC.

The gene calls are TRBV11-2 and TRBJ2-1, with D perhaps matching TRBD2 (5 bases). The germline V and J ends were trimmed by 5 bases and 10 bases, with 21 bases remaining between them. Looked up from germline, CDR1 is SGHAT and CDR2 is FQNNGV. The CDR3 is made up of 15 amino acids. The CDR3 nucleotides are TGTGCCAGCAGCGCCTCTAACCGGCCCAGAGGGGAGCAGTTCTTC. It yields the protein CASSASNRPRGEQFF.

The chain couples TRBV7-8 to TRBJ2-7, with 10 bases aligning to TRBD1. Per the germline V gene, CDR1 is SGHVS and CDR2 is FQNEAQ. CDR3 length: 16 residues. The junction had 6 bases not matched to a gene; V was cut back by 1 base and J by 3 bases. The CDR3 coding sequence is TGTGCCAGCAGCTTAGAGGACAGGGGGAATAACTACGAGCAGTACTTC. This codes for CASSLEDRGNNYEQYF. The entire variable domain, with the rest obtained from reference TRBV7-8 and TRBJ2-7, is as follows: GAGVSQSPRYKVAKRGQDVALRCDPISGHVSLFWYQQALGQGPEFLTYFQNEAQLDKSGLPSDRFFAERPEGSVSTLKIQRTQQEDSAVYLCASSLEDRGNNYEQYFGPGTRLTVT.

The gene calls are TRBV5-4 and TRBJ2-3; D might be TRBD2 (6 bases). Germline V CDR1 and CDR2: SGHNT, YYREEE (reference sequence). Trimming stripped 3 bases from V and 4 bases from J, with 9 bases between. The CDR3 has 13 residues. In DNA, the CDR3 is TGTGCCAGCAGCTCGACGGGGGCAGATACGCAGTATTTT. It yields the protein CASSSTGADTQYF.

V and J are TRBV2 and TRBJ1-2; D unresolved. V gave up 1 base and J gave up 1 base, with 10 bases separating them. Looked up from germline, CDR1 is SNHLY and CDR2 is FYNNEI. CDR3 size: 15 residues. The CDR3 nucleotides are TGTGCCAGCAGTGAAGTTTTGGCAGTTAACTATGGCTACACCTTC. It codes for CASSEVLAVNYGYTF.

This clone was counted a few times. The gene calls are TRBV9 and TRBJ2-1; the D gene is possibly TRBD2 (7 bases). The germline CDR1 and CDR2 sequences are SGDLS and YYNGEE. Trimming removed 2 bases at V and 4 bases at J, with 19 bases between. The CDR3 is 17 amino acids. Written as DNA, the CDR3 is TGTGCCAGCAGCGTGAGTGGGGGGGGCGAGCGGTACAATGAGCAGTTCTTC. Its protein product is CASSVSGGGERYNEQFF.

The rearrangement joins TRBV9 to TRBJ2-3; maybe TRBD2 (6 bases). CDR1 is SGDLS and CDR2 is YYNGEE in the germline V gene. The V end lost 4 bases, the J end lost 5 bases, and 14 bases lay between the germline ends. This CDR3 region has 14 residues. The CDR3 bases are TGTGCCAGCAGCCCCCCCTGGGAGGAAGATACGCAGTATTTT. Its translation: CASSPPWEEDTQYF.